This record covers a single TCR beta chain. The data are from a study of T cell responses to AZD1222 COVID-19 vaccine. Libraries were prepared by immunoSEQ multiplex PCR; TCRdb keeps only in-frame clonotypes and omits some of them. The sample includes roughly 150,000 clones, approximately 88% of them seen just once. This TCR was recovered from an adult in good health. The material was peripheral blood, obtained on day 0 of MenACWY control vaccination.

CDR3 nucleotides: TGTGCCAGCAGCTTATTATCCCAACTTCTAGCGGATTCCTACAATGAGCAGTTCTTC. Protein: CASSLLSQLLADSYNEQFF. The gene calls are TRBV11-3 and TRBJ2-1; TRBD2 agrees at 7 bases. V trimming: 2 bases; J trimming: 1 base; junction bases outside the gene matches: 14. Germline V CDR1 and CDR2: SGHNT, YENEEA. The CDR3 extends over 19 amino acids.